The next 10 T cell receptor beta chains were all read from a single sample in a study of T cell changes during pregnancy in multiple sclerosis. The assay was immunoSEQ multiplex PCR, and TCRdb's table has in-frame clones only and misses some. The table records about 41,000 clones, 70% to 90% of them present only once. The sequencing here drew on CD4+ T cells from peripheral blood mononuclear cells, taken in the first trimester of pregnancy. Receptors were obtained from a female donor with multiple sclerosis, enrolled in a pregnancy study.

This clone was seen only a few times. The chain joins TRBV11-3 to TRBJ2-5; 12 bases are shared with TRBD2. Germline V gene lookup returns CDR1 SGHNT and CDR2 YENEEA. This CDR3 comprises 15 residues. With V trimmed by 6 bases and J by 5 bases, 7 bases remained unmatched. CDR3 sequence: CASRASGRAEETQYF. The CDR3 DNA sequence: TGTGCCAGCAGAGCTAGCGGGAGGGCGGAGGAGACCCAGTACTTC.

The rearrangement links TRBV7-9 to TRBJ1-4, with D perhaps matching TRBD1 (5 bases). Trimming pared 1 base from V and 4 bases from J, leaving 13 bases between. The V gene's germline CDR1 is SEHNR and CDR2 FQNEAQ (reference sequence). CDR3 length: 16 residues. In DNA, the CDR3 is TGTGCCAGCAGCTTAGGTAGAACAGGAAGTAATGAAAAACTGTTTTTT. It is translated as CASSLGRTGSNEKLFF.

The chain uses TRBV29-1 and TRBJ2-7; TRBD1 agrees at 8 bases. In germline, CDR1 is SQVTM, CDR2 ANQGSEA. The CDR3 sequence is 12 residues long. V dropped 5 bases and J dropped 6; count of bases not matched to a gene: 6. The CDR3 region has the DNA TGCAGCGTTCTCCAGGGGGCAGGCGAGCAGTACTTC. It yields the protein CSVLQGAGEQYF.

The chain combines TRBV18 with TRBJ2-6; no firm D call. Looked up from germline, CDR1 is KGHSH and CDR2 is LQKENI. CDR3 length equals 14 residues. V was cut by 5 bases and J by 0 bases, with 5 bases left in between. The CDR3 region is CASSVDSGANVLTF. The CDR3 region has the DNA TGTGCCAGCTCAGTAGACTCTGGGGCCAACGTCCTGACTTTC.

As DNA, the CDR3 is TGCAGCGTTACAGGGGACGGTATCGAGCAGTACTTC. Amino acid sequence: CSVTGDGIEQYF. This sequence joins TRBV29-1 and TRBJ2-7; TRBD1 aligns across 7 bases. V was clipped by 5 bases and J by 6 bases; unmatched bases: 7. The CDR3 extends over 12 amino acids. Germline assignment: CDR1 SQVTM and CDR2 ANQGSEA.

J is TRBJ1-2 and V is TRBV7-2, with 9 bases that match TRBD1. Germline-derived CDR1 and CDR2 are SGHTA and FQGNSA. V lost 6 bases, J lost 5 bases, and 10 bases stayed unmatched. The CDR3 spans 15 residues. The CDR3 is CASRNPDRGSYGYTF. Written as DNA, the CDR3 is TGTGCCAGCAGGAACCCGGACAGGGGTTCGTATGGCTACACCTTC.

The chain combines TRBV7-2 with TRBJ2-1; 14 bases fit TRBD2. Germline V gene data show CDR1 as SGHTA and CDR2 as FQGNSA. The ends lost 4 bases at V and 6 bases at J; junction bases unmatched: 5. CDR3 length: 16 amino acids. The CDR3 region has the DNA TGTGCCAGCAGCTCCGCGACTAGCGGGAGGGCCAATGAGCAGTTCTTC. This gives the protein CASSSATSGRANEQFF.

The chain is built from TRBV15 and TRBJ2-2; 10 bases are a match to TRBD2. The CDR3 covers 16 residues. V lost 2 bases and J lost 5; bases outside the gene matches: 5. Per the germline V gene, CDR1 is LNHNV and CDR2 is YYDKDF (reference sequence). The CDR3 loop is CATSRYSSGSTGELFF. The CDR3 DNA reads as TGTGCCACCAGCAGATACTCTAGCGGGAGTACCGGGGAGCTGTTTTTT.

J is TRBJ2-2 and V is TRBV5-1, with D perhaps TRBD2 (5 bases). The CDR3 length is 15 residues. Germline assignment: CDR1 SGHRS and CDR2 YFSETQ. V lost 3 bases, J lost 1 base, and 10 bases lay in between. Written as DNA, the CDR3 is TGCGCCAGCAGCTGGCGGGTACAGAACACCGGGGAGCTGTTTTTT. Translation: CASSWRVQNTGELFF.

The J gene is TRBJ1-5, the V gene TRBV29-1, with D possibly TRBD1 on 6 matching bases. With 4 bases removed from V and 0 bases from J, the gap between germline ends came to 7 bases. Germline CDR1 reads SQVTM; CDR2 reads ANQGSEA. CDR3 size: 13 residues. This chain's CDR3 is CSVAGDSNQPQHF. In DNA form, the CDR3 reads TGCAGCGTTGCAGGGGATAGCAATCAGCCCCAGCATTTT. The complete variable domain, with remaining parts taken from reference TRBV29-1 and TRBJ1-5, reads SAVISQKPSRDICQRGTSLTIQCQVDSQVTMMFWYRQQPGQSLTLIATANQGSEATYESGFVIDKFPISRPNLTFSTLTVSNMSPEDSSIYLCSVAGDSNQPQHFGDGTRLSIL.